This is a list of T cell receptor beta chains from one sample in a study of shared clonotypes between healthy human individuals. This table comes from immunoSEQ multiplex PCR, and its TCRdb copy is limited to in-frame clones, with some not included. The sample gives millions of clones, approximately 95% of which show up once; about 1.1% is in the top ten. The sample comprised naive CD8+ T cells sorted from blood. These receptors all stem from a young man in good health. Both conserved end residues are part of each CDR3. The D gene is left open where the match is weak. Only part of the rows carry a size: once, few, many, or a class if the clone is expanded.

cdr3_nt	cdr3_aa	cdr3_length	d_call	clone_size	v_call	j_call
TGTGCCAGCTCACAGGAGAACACTGAAGCTTTCTTT	CASSQENTEAFF	12	.	.	TRBV18	TRBJ1-1
TGTGCCAGCAGCCCAAGTGCAGCGGGAGGGCCCCGCGAGCAGTACTTC	CASSPSAAGGPREQYF	16	TRBD2	.	TRBV7-9	TRBJ2-7
TGCGCCAGCAGCCAAGTGGAGCAGGGATTCAGCGAGCAGTACTTC	CASSQVEQGFSEQYF	15	.	.	TRBV4-1	TRBJ2-7
TGTGCCAGCAGCGTAGGGACTGGGGAGCTGTTTTTT	CASSVGTGELFF	12	.	.	TRBV9	TRBJ2-2
TGCGCCAGCAGCTTGGCGGGAGCTGGCTACGAGCAGTACTTC	CASSLAGAGYEQYF	14	.	.	TRBV5-1	TRBJ2-7
TGTGCCAGCAGTTCGGGCCCTAGCTCCTACGAGCAGTACTTC	CASSSGPSSYEQYF	14	.	.	TRBV6-5	TRBJ2-7
TGCAGCTGGAGACAGGGAACAGATACGCAGTATTTT	CSWRQGTDTQYF	12	TRBD1	.	TRBV29-1	TRBJ2-3
TGCGCCAGCAGCCTCGATGGGACAGGGGCGTCCTACGAGCAGTACTTC	CASSLDGTGASYEQYF	16	TRBD1	.	TRBV5-1	TRBJ2-7
TGTGCCAGCAGCGTAGAAGGCCCGCCGAACACTGAAGCTTTCTTT	CASSVEGPPNTEAFF	15	.	.	TRBV9	TRBJ1-1
TGTGCCAGCAGTTTAACCGGGACAGGGGACACCGGGGAGCTGTTTTTT	CASSLTGTGDTGELFF	16	TRBD1	.	TRBV13	TRBJ2-2
TGTGCCAGCAGCCCAGAGAACACTGAAGCTTTCTTT	CASSPENTEAFF	12	.	once	TRBV7-8	TRBJ1-1
TGCGCCAGCAGCCCGAGGGGTCTCATGAACACTGAAGCTTTCTTT	CASSPRGLMNTEAFF	15	.	.	TRBV5-1	TRBJ1-1
TGTGCCAGCAGTGATTGGTTCGTAGGCAATCAGCCCCAGCATTTT	CASSDWFVGNQPQHF	15	.	.	TRBV6-1	TRBJ1-5
TGCGCCAGCAGCCAAGTGGGACAGGGTCAGGGTGGCTACACCTTC	CASSQVGQGQGGYTF	15	TRBD1	.	TRBV4-1	TRBJ1-2
TGTGCCAGCAGCTCGCCCGGCAGGAACACTGAAGCTTTCTTT	CASSSPGRNTEAFF	14	.	.	TRBV11-2	TRBJ1-1
TGTGCCAGTAGTCCCTTAGGACAGCTCACCGGGGAGCTGTTTTTT	CASSPLGQLTGELFF	15	.	.	TRBV19	TRBJ2-2